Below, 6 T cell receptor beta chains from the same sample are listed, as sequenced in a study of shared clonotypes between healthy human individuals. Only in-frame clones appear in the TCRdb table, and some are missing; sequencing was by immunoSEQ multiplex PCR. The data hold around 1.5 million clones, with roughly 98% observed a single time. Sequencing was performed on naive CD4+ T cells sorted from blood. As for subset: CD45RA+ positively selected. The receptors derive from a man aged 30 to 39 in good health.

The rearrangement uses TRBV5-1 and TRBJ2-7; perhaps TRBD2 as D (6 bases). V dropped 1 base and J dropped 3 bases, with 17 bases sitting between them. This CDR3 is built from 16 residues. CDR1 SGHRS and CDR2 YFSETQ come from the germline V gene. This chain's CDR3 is CASSLLLSGEGYEQYF. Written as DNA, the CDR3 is TGCGCCAGCAGCTTGCTCCTTTCGGGAGAGGGCTACGAGCAGTACTTC.

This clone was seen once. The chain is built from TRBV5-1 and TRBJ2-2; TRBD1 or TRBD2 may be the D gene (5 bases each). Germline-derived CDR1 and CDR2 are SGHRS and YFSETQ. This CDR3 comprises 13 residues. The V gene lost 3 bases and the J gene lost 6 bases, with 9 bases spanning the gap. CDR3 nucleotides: TGCGCCAGCAGCTCGGGGACCGCCGGGGAGCTGTTTTTT. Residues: CASSSGTAGELFF.

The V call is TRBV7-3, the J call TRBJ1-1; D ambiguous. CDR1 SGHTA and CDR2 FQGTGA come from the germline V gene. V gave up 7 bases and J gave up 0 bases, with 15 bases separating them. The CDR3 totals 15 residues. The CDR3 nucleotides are TGTGCCAGCACCACCTACGAGAAGATGAACACTGAAGCTTTCTTT. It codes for CASTTYEKMNTEAFF.

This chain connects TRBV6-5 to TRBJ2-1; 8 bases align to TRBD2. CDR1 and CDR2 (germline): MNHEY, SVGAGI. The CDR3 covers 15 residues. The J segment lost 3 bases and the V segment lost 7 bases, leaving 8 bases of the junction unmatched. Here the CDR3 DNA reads TGTGCCAGCACCCAAGCGGGAGTAGGCTACAATGAGCAGTTCTTC. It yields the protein CASTQAGVGYNEQFF.

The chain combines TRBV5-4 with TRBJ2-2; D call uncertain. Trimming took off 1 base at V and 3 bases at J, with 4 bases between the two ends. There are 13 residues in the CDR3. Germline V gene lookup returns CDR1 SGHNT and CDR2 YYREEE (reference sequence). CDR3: CASSLTDTGELFF. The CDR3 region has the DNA TGTGCCAGCAGCTTGACAGACACCGGGGAGCTGTTTTTT.

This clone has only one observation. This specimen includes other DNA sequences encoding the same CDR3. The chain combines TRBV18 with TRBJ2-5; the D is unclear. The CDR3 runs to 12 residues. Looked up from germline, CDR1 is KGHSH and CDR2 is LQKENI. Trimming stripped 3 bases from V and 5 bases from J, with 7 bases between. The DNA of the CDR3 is TGTGCCAGCTCACCTTTGGGCGAGACCCAGTACTTC. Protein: CASSPLGETQYF.